The present entry profiles one TCR beta chain with its context. Produced via immunoSEQ multiplex PCR; TCRdb's table is partial and in-frame only. The sample consists of 180,000 or so clones, 89% of them appearing once. There are 15 residues in the CDR3. V lost 7 bases, J lost 2 bases, and 5 bases stayed unmatched. Germline lookup yields CDR1 SNHLY and CDR2 FYNNEI. The data stem from a study of blood T cell repertoires in COVID-19. The receptor was isolated from a woman in her 40s with acute COVID-19. Input material: PBMCs or T cells enriched from blood (not recorded which). V gene TRBV2 combines with J gene TRBJ2-2; 9 bases are shared with TRBD2. The CDR3 loop reads CASNPLAGNTGELFF. CDR3 nucleotide sequence: TGTGCCAGCAACCCACTAGCGGGCAACACCGGGGAGCTGTTTTTT.